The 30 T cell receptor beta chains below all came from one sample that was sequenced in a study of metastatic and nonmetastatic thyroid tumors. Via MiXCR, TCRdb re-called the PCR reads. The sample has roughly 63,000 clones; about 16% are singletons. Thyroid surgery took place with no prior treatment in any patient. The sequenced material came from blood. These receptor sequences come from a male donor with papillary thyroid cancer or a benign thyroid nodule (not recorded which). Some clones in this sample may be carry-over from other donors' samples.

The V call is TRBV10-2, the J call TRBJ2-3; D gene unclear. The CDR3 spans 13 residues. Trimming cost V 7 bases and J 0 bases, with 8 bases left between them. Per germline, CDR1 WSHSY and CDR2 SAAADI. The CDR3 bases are TGCGCCAGCATCCAGTTTAGCACAGATACGCAGTATTTT. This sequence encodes CASIQFSTDTQYF.

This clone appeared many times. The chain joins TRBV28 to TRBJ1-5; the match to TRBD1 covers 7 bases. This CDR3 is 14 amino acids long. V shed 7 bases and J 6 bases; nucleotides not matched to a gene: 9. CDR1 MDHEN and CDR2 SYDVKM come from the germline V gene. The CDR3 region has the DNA TGTGCCAGCACCCTAAGGACAGGATTTCAGCCCCAGCATTTT. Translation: CASTLRTGFQPQHF. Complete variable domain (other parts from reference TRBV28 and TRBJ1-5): DVKVTQSSRYLVKRTGEKVFLECVQDMDHENMFWYRQDPGLGLRLIYFSYDVKMKEKGDIPEGYSVSREKKERFSLILESASTNQTSMYLCASTLRTGFQPQHFGDGTRLSIL.

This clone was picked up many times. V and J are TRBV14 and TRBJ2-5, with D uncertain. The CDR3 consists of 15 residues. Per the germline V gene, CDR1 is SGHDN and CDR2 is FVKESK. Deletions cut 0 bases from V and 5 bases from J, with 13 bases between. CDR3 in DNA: TGTGCCAGCAGCCAAGATCGTTGGGGTGCGGAGACCCAGTACTTC. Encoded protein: CASSQDRWGAETQYF.

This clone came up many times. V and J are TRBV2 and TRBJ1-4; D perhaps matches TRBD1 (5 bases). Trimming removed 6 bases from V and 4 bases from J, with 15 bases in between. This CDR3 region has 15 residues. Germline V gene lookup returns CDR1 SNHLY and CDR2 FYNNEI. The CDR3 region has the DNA TGTGCCAGCAGCCAAGCGGGGGGGGGTAATGAAAAACTGTTTTTT. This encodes CASSQAGGGNEKLFF. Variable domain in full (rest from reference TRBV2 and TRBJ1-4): EPEVTQTPSHQVTQMGQEVILRCVPISNHLYFYWYRQILGQKVEFLVSFYNNEISEKSEIFDDQFSVERPDGSNFTLKIRSTKLEDSAMYFCASSQAGGGNEKLFFGSGTQLSVL.

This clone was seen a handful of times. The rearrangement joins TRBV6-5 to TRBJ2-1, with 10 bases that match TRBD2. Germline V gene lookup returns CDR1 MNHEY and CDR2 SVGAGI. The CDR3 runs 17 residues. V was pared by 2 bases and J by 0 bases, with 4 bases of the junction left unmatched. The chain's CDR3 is CASSYLAGAASYNEQFF. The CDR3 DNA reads TGTGCCAGCAGTTACCTAGCGGGGGCCGCCTCCTACAATGAGCAGTTCTTC.

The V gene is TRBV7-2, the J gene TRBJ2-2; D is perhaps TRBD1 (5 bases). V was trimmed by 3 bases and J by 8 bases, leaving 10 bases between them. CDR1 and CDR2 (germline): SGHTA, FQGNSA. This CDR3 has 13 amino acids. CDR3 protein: CASSLQGGGELFF. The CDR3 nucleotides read TGTGCCAGCAGCTTGCAGGGTGGGGGGGAGCTGTTTTTT.

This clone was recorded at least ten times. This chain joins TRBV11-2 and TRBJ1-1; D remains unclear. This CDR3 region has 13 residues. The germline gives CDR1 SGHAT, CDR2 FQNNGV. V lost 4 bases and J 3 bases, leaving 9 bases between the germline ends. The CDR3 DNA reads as TGTGCCAGCAGCTCTTTTCCGGACACTGAAGCTTTCTTT. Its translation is CASSSFPDTEAFF.

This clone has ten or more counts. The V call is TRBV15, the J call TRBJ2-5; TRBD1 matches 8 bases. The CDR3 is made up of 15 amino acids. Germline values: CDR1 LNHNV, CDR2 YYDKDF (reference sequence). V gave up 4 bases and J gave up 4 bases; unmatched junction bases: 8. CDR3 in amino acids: CATSNDRGGGETQYF. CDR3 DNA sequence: TGTGCCACCAGCAACGACAGGGGAGGAGGAGAGACCCAGTACTTC.

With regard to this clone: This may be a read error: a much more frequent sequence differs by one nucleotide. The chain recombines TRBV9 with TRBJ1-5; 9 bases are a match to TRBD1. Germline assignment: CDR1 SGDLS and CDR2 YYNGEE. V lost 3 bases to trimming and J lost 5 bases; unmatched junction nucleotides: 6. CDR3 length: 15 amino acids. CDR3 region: CASSAGQGCDQPQHF. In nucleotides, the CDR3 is TGTGCCAGCAGCGCGGGACAGGGATGTGATCAGCCCCAGCATTTT.

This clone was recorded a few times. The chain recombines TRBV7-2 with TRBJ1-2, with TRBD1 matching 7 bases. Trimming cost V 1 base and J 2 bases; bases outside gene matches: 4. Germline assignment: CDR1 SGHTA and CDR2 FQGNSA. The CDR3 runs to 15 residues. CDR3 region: CASSLVWGQNYGYTF. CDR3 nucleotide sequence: TGTGCCAGCAGCTTAGTGTGGGGACAGAACTATGGCTACACCTTC.

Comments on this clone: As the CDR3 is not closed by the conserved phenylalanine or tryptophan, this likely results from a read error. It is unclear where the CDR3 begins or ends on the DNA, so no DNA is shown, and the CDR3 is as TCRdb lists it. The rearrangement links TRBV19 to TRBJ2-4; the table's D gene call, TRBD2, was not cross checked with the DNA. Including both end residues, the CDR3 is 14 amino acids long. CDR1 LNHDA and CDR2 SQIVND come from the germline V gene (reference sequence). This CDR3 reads CASSIPSGGSAKYL.

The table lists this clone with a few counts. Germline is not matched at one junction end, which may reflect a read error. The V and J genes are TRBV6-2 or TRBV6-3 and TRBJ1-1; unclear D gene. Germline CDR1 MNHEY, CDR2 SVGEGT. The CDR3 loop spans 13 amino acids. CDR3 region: CASSYSEWTEDFF. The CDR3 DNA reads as TGTGCCAGCAGTTACTCGGAGTGGACTGAAGATTTCTTT.

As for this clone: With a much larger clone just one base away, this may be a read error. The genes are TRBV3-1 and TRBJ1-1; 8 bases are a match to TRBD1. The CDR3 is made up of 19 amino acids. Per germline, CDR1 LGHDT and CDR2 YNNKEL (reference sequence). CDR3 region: CANSPSFVLFDRGDTEASF. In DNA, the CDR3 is TGTGCCAACAGCCCCAGCTTTGTGCTCTTCGACAGGGGAGACACTGAAGCTTCCTTT.

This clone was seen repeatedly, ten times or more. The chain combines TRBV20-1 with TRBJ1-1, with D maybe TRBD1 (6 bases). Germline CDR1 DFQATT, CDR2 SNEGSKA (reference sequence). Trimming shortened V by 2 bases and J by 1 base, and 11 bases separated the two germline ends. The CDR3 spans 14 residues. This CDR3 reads CSARFMDRNTEAFF. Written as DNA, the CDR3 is TGCAGTGCTAGATTTATGGACAGGAACACTGAAGCTTTCTTT.

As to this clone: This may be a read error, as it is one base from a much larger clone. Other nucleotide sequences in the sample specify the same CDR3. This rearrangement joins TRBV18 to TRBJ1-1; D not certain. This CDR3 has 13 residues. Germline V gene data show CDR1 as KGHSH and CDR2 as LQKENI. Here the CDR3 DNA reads TGTGCCAGCTCAAGCTACTTGAACACCGAAGCTTTCTTT. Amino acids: CASSSYLNTEAFF.

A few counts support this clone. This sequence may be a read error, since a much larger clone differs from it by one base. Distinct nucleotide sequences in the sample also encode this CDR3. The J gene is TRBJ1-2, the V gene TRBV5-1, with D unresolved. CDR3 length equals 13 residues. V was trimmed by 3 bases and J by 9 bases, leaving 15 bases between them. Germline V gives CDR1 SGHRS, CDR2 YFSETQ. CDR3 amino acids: CASSSRQEESYTF. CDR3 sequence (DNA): TGCGCCAGCAGCTCCCGGCAGGAAGAGAGCTACACCTTC. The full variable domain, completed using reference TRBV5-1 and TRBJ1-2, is KAGVTQTPRYLIKTRGQQVTLSCSPISGHRSVSWYQQTPGQGLQFLFEYFSETQRNKGNFPGRFSGRQFSNSRSEMNVSTLELGDSALYLCASSSRQEESYTFGSGTRLTVV.

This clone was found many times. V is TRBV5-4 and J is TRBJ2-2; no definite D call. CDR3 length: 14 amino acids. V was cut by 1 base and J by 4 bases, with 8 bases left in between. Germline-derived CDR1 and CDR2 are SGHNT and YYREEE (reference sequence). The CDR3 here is CASSLQYGTGELFF. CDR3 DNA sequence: TGTGCCAGCAGCTTGCAGTATGGCACCGGGGAGCTGTTTTTT.

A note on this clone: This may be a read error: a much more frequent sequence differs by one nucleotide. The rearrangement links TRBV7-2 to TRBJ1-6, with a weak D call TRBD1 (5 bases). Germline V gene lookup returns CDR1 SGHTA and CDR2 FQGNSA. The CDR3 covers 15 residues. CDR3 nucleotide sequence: TGTGCCAGCAGCTTTTCGACAGCGGGGAGTTCACCCCTCCAATTT. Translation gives CASSFSTAGSSPLQF.

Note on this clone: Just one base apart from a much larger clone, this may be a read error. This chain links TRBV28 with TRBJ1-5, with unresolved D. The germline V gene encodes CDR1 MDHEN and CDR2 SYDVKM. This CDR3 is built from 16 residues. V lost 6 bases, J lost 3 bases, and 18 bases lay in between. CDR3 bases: TGTGCCAGCAGCCCCCTAGTGGTCAAGAACAATCAGCCCCAGCATTTT. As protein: CASSPLVVKNNQPQHF.

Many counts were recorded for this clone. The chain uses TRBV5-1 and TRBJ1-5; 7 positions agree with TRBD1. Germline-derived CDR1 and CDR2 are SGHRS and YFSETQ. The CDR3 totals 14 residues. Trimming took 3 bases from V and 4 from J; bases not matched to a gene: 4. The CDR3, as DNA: TGCGCCAGCAGCTCCGGGACAGAGAATCAGCCCCAGCATTTT. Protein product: CASSSGTENQPQHF.

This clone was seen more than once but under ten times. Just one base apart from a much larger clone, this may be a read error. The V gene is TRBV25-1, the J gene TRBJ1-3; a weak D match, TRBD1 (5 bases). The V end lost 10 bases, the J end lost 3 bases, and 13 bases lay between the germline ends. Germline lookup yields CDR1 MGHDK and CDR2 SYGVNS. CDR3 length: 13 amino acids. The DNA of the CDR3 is TGTGCCATCGGCATGGGGGGTGGAAACACCATATATTTT. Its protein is CAIGMGGGNTIYF. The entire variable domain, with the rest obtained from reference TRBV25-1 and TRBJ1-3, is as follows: EADIYQTPRYLVIGTGKKITLECSQTMGHDKMYWYQQDPGMELHLIHYSYGVNSTEKGDLSSESTVSRIRTEHFPLTLESARPSHTSQYLCAIGMGGGNTIYFGEGSWLTVV.

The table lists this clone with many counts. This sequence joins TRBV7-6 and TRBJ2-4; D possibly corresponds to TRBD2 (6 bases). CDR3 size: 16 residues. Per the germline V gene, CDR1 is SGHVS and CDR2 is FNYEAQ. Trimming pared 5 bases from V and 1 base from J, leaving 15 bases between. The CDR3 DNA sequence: TGTGCCAGCAGCCCGGGACTCCTGCTTGCCAAAAACATTCAGTACTTC. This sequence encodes CASSPGLLLAKNIQYF.

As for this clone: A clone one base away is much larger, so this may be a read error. The DNA of the CDR3 is TGTGCCAACAGTTGGGGCGTTTCCTACGAGCAGTACGTC. As protein: CANSWGVSYEQYV. This rearrangement joins TRBV6-2 or TRBV6-3 to TRBJ2-7; maybe TRBD1 (5 bases). The CDR3 sequence is 13 residues long. Germline V lookup: CDR1 MNHEY, CDR2 SVGEGT.

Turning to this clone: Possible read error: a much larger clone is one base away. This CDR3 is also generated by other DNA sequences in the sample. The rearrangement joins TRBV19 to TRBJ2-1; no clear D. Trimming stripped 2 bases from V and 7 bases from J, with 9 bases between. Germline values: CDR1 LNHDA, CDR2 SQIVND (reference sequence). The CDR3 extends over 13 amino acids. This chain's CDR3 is CASSILFANEQFF. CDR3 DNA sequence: TGTGCCAGTAGTATACTCTTCGCGAATGAGCAGTTCTTC.

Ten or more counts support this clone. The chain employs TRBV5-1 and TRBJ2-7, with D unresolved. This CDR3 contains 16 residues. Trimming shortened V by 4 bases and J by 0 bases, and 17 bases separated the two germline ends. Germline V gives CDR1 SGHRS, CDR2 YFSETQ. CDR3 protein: CASSRTTLMGSYEQYF. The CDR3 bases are TGCGCCAGCAGCAGGACGACACTGATGGGCTCCTACGAGCAGTACTTC.

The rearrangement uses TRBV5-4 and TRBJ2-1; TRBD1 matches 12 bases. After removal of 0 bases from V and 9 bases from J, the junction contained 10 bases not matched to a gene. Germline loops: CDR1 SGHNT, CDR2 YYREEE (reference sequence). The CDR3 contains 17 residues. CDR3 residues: CASSLARGQGALCEQFF. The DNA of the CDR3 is TGTGCCAGCAGCTTGGCTAGGGGACAGGGGGCGTTATGTGAGCAGTTCTTC.

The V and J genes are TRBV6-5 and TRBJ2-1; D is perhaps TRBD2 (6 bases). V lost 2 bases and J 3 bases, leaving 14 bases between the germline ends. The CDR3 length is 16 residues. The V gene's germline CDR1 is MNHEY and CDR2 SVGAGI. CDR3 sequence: CASSYAGPRFYNEQFF. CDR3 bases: TGTGCCAGCAGTTACGCGGGACCCCGGTTCTACAATGAGCAGTTCTTC.

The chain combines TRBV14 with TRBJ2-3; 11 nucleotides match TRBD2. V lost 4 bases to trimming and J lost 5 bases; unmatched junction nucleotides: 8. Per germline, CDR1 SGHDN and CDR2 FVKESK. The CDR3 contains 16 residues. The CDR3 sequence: CASSPSLAGVGDTQYF. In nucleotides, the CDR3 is TGTGCCAGCAGCCCCTCACTAGCGGGGGTCGGAGATACGCAGTATTTT.

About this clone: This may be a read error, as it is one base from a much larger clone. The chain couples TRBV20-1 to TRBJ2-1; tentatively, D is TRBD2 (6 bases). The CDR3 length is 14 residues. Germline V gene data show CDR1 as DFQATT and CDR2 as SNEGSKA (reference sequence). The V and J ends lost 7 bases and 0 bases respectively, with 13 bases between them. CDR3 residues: CSVQRVGSYNEQFF. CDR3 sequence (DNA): TGCAGTGTCCAGCGGGTGGGCTCCTACAATGAGCAGTTCTTC.

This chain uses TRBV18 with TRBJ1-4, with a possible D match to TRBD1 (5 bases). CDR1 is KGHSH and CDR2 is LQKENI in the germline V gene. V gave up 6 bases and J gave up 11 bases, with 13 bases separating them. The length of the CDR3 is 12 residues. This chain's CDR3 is CASSLREGKLFF. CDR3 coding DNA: TGTGCCAGCTCCCTAAGAGAGGGGAAACTGTTTTTT.